The 22 T cell receptor beta chains below were found in one sample sequenced in a study of blood T cell repertoires in COVID-19. Profiling relied on immunoSEQ multiplex PCR, and the TCRdb table lists in-frame clones only, not all of them. The table shows some 110,000 clones, with 90% to 95% occurring only once. Sequenced: peripheral blood. These receptors originate from a human donor in a cohort sampled during active COVID-19.

The CDR3, as DNA: TGTGCCAGCAGCCTTAGTAAGAAGGGCAGGGTGAACAACTATGGCTACACCTTC. It specifies CASSLSKKGRVNNYGYTF. The chain joins TRBV21-1 to TRBJ1-2; TRBD1 is the table's D call and was not checked against the DNA. TRBV21-1 is an annotated pseudogene. CDR3 size: 18 residues.

This sequence joins TRBV10-3 and TRBJ1-1, with D tentatively TRBD1 (6 bases). CDR3 size: 17 residues. Deletions cut 0 bases from V and 3 bases from J, with 17 bases between. Germline values: CDR1 ENHRY, CDR2 SYGVKD. CDR3 nucleotides: TGTGCCATCAGTGAGTCTAGTCTGGGGGCGGAGGACACTGAAGCTTTCTTT. It specifies CAISESSLGAEDTEAFF.

Concerning this clone itself: This CDR3 is also generated by other DNA sequences in the sample. The rearrangement joins TRBV5-1 to TRBJ1-2; 9 bases fit TRBD1. Germline CDR1 reads SGHRS; CDR2 reads YFSETQ. The CDR3 length is 13 residues. The trim removed 4 bases at V and 4 bases at J, leaving 2 bases unmatched. The DNA of the CDR3 is TGCGCCAGCAGCCCGGGACAGGGCTATGGCTACACCTTC. Translation: CASSPGQGYGYTF.

The V call is TRBV4-2, the J call TRBJ2-2, with D tentatively TRBD2 (5 bases). Germline CDR1 reads LGHNA; CDR2 reads YNFKEQ. V lost 4 bases and J lost 0, with 12 bases in between. The CDR3 is made up of 16 amino acids. The CDR3: CASSPLGRSNTGELFF. The CDR3 DNA follows: TGTGCCAGCAGCCCACTAGGGCGGTCGAACACCGGGGAGCTGTTTTTT.

The gene calls are TRBV10-1 and TRBJ2-3; the D gene is possibly TRBD2 (5 bases). CDR3 length: 16 amino acids. V was pared by 3 bases and J by 1 base, with 14 bases between. The V gene's germline CDR1 is WNHNN and CDR2 SYGVQD (reference sequence). The CDR3 is CASSDLGSAGTDTQYF. The DNA of the CDR3 is TGCGCCAGCAGTGATCTGGGTAGCGCAGGCACAGATACGCAGTATTTT.

V and J are TRBV5-4 and TRBJ2-2; TRBD1 matches 8 bases. Germline CDR1 SGHNT, CDR2 YYREEE (reference sequence). Germline trimming cut 0 bases from V and 4 bases from J; bases unmatched to any gene: 8. This CDR3 contains 17 residues. CDR3 DNA sequence: TGTGCCAGCAGCTTGGCGCCTCCAGGGGGCGGCACCGGGGAGCTGTTTTTT. It codes for CASSLAPPGGGTGELFF.

The chain employs TRBV6-5 and TRBJ2-7; the match to TRBD2 covers 7 bases. The CDR3 is 13 residues long. The junction had 10 bases not matched to a gene; V was cut back by 11 bases and J by 3 bases. Looked up from germline, CDR1 is MNHEY and CDR2 is SVGAGI. The CDR3 bases are TGTGCCCTCCAAGTGGGGGGGATCTACGAGCAGTACTTC. Translation: CALQVGGIYEQYF.

V and J are TRBV30 and TRBJ1-1, with TRBD1 matching 7 bases. The V gene end was trimmed by 3 bases and the J gene end by 5 bases; junction bases not matched to a gene: 9. CDR1 is GTSNPN and CDR2 is SVGIG in the germline V gene (reference sequence). The CDR3 totals 14 residues. DNA of the CDR3: TGTGCCTGGAGGACCGACAGGGAAGTAACTGAAGCTTTCTTT. It yields the protein CAWRTDREVTEAFF.

This clone was observed a single time. DNA of the CDR3: TGTGCCAGCACCCCTCAGAGGAGGGCCGGATCCGGGGAGCTGTTTTTT. Its translation: CASTPQRRAGSGELFF. The rearrangement links TRBV7-9 to TRBJ2-2, with D maybe TRBD2 (6 bases). CDR1 and CDR2 from the germline V gene are SEHNR and FQNEAQ (reference sequence). The CDR3 covers 16 residues. Trimming took off 7 bases at V and 6 bases at J, with 21 bases between the two ends.

CDR3 sequence: CASSPQRGAQETQYF. The CDR3 bases are TGTGCCAGCAGCCCCCAGCGGGGGGCGCAAGAGACCCAGTACTTC. This sequence joins TRBV7-2 and TRBJ2-5; 9 bases map to TRBD2. Unmatched junction bases numbered 6, after V lost 5 bases and J lost 2 bases. From germline, CDR1 is SGHTA and CDR2 FQGNSA. The CDR3 spans 15 residues.

The V gene is TRBV10-3, the J gene TRBJ2-2; D is unresolved. Germline CDR1 and CDR2: ENHRY and SYGVKD. The CDR3 contains 13 residues. Deletions cut 4 bases from V and 7 bases from J, with 10 bases between. DNA for the CDR3: TGTGCCATCAGTGGACTCCCTGGCGGGGAGCTGTTTTTT. It translates to CAISGLPGGELFF.

The chain is built from TRBV3-1 (or the pseudogene TRBV3-2) and TRBJ2-7; possible D gene TRBD2, 5 bases. Germline loops: CDR1 LGHDT, CDR2 YNNKEL (reference sequence). Trimming shortened V by 4 bases and J by 1 base, and 14 bases separated the two germline ends. The CDR3 is 15 residues long. Here the CDR3 DNA reads TGTGCCAGCAGCCTGGACTTAGCAACATCCTACGAGCAGTACTTC. It yields the protein CASSLDLATSYEQYF.

V gene TRBV3-1 (or the pseudogene TRBV3-2) combines with J gene TRBJ2-3, with D maybe TRBD1 (5 bases). Between the trimmed V and J ends, which lost 6 bases and 0 bases, there was a span of 13 bases. Per the germline V gene, CDR1 is LGHDT and CDR2 is YNNKEL (reference sequence). CDR3 length: 15 amino acids. The CDR3: CASRNRKTSTDTQYF. Here the CDR3 DNA reads TGTGCCAGCAGGAACAGGAAAACTAGCACAGATACGCAGTATTTT.

This clone was seen once. The chain employs TRBV28 and TRBJ2-7; possible D gene TRBD1, 7 bases. This CDR3 contains 14 residues. Germline V lookup: CDR1 MDHEN, CDR2 SYDVKM. The V end was cut by 6 bases, the J end by 7 bases, with 19 bases between. The CDR3 sequence: CASRGRGATGEQYF. Here the CDR3 DNA reads TGTGCCAGCAGGGGTAGGGGGGCGACAGGGGAGCAGTACTTC. The full variable domain, completed using reference TRBV28 and TRBJ2-7, is DVKVTQSSRYLVKRTGEKVFLECVQDMDHENMFWYRQDPGLGLRLIYFSYDVKMKEKGDIPEGYSVSREKKERFSLILESASTNQTSMYLCASRGRGATGEQYFGPGTRLTVT.

The chain links TRBV5-1 to TRBJ2-2; D not resolved. CDR1 is SGHRS, CDR2 YFSETQ, per germline. The germline V and J ends were trimmed by 1 base and 0 bases, with 7 bases remaining between them. The CDR3 runs 15 residues. As DNA, the CDR3 is TGCGCCAGCAGCTTGTACATTTCGAACACCGGGGAGCTGTTTTTT. Encoded protein: CASSLYISNTGELFF.

The chain links TRBV19 to TRBJ2-3, with 10 bases identical to TRBD1. Germline V gives CDR1 LNHDA, CDR2 SQIVND (reference sequence). V gave up 5 bases and J gave up 2 bases; unmatched junction bases: 10. This CDR3 region has 17 residues. CDR3 nucleotides: TGTGCCAGTAGTTTTCTTGGGACAGGGGAATCCACAGATACGCAGTATTTT. It specifies CASSFLGTGESTDTQYF.

The V call is TRBV6-2 or TRBV6-3, the J call TRBJ2-7; D is unclear. Germline V gives CDR1 MNHEY, CDR2 SVGEGT. Trimming cost V 2 bases and J 5 bases, with 10 bases left between them. The CDR3 is 13 residues long. The CDR3 nucleotides read TGTGCCAGCAGTTACCCCAACCGGGACGAGCAGTACTTC. Amino acids: CASSYPNRDEQYF.

The rearrangement joins TRBV5-8 to TRBJ1-1; 8 bases are a match to TRBD1. Unmatched junction bases numbered 9, after V lost 4 bases and J lost 1 base. The germline CDR1 and CDR2 sequences are SGHTS and YDEGEE. The CDR3 is made up of 16 amino acids. The DNA for the CDR3 is TGTGCCAGCAGCATTACAGGGGGATTCCCGAACACTGAAGCTTTCTTT. Translation: CASSITGGFPNTEAFF.

The chain is built from TRBV4-3 and TRBJ1-6; D possibly corresponds to TRBD1 (6 bases). CDR3 length: 17 amino acids. Germline CDR1 LGHNA, CDR2 YSLEER. Trimming stripped 0 bases from V and 8 bases from J, with 17 bases between. CDR3 residues: CASSQDPQTGPHSPLHF. The CDR3 DNA follows: TGCGCCAGCAGCCAAGATCCGCAGACAGGTCCCCATTCACCCCTCCACTTT.

This clone was observed a single time. The rearrangement joins TRBV6-5 to TRBJ1-5; 9 bases map to TRBD1. The CDR3 spans 15 residues. V trimming: 4 bases; J trimming: 2 bases; junction bases outside the gene matches: 3. Germline CDR1 reads MNHEY; CDR2 reads SVGAGI. CDR3 nucleotides: TGTGCCAGCAGTTTACAGGGGGCTGGCAATCAGCCCCAGCATTTT. Amino acids: CASSLQGAGNQPQHF.

In this sample, this clone turned up once. The chain links TRBV28 to TRBJ1-2; no clear D. Trimming removed 6 bases at V and 1 base at J, with 12 bases between. The CDR3 contains 14 residues. Germline V gene sequence: CDR1 MDHEN, CDR2 SYDVKM. CDR3 coding DNA: TGTGCCAGCAGGGACGGTGGGAGTAACTATGGCTACACCTTC. Protein sequence: CASRDGGSNYGYTF.

The chain recombines TRBV6-2 or TRBV6-3 with TRBJ2-1; D gene ambiguous. CDR1 is MNHEY and CDR2 is SVGEGT in the germline V gene. The CDR3 sequence is 18 residues long. The ends were cut back, 6 bases at V and 6 bases at J, with 27 bases in the middle. The CDR3 loop reads CASSQYGGYSLYLNEQFF. The DNA for the CDR3 is TGTGCCAGCAGCCAATACGGCGGCTATTCCCTTTACCTCAATGAGCAGTTCTTC.